The rows below give T cell receptor beta chains drawn from one sample of a study of T cells in localized non-small cell lung cancer. Clones were sequenced by immunoSEQ multiplex PCR, and TCRdb holds only the in-frame ones, with some missing. The table includes tens of thousands of clones, approximately 88% detected once. The sample consisted of peripheral blood, taken before any cancer treatment. These receptors originate from a man between 40 and 70 years old with stage I squamous cell lung carcinoma. Each CDR3 is given with its conserved first and last residue. A D gene is named only where the DNA matches it firmly. The size field is filled for only some rows; it gives once, few, many or a size class.

size: NA
D: TRBD2
J: TRBJ2-7
V: TRBV5-5
CDR3: CASSWVTGGSYEQYF
DNA: TGTGCCAGCAGCTGGGTCACGGGGGGCTCCTACGAGCAGTACTTC

size: NA
D: NA
J: TRBJ1-5
V: TRBV10-2
CDR3: CASSDLRGDQPQHF
DNA: TGCGCCAGCAGTGACCTCCGAGGTGATCAGCCCCAGCATTTT

size: NA
D: NA
J: TRBJ1-1
V: TRBV28
CDR3: CASSEQGKGPAEAFF
DNA: TGTGCCAGCAGTGAGCAGGGAAAGGGTCCCGCTGAAGCTTTCTTT

size: NA
D: NA
J: TRBJ2-3
V: TRBV5-6
CDR3: CASSLVQGPSTDTQYF
DNA: TGTGCCAGCAGCTTGGTACAGGGACCTAGCACAGATACGCAGTATTTT

size: NA
D: NA
J: TRBJ1-2
V: TRBV18
CDR3: CASSPGTRTNYGYTF
DNA: TGTGCCAGCTCACCGGGGACCAGAACGAACTATGGCTACACCTTC

size: NA
D: NA
J: TRBJ2-2
V: TRBV5-1
CDR3: CASSPGSAPGELFF
DNA: TGCGCCAGCAGCCCGGGATCTGCGCCCGGGGAGCTGTTTTTT

size: few
D: NA
J: TRBJ1-4
V: TRBV5-1
CDR3: CASSGGQANEKLFF
DNA: TGCGCCAGCAGCGGGGGACAAGCTAATGAAAAACTGTTTTTT

size: NA
D: NA
J: TRBJ2-3
V: TRBV28
CDR3: CASSTEQGFTDTQYF
DNA: TGTGCCAGCAGTACCGAACAGGGATTCACAGATACGCAGTATTTT

size: NA
D: NA
J: TRBJ2-1
V: TRBV29-1
CDR3: CSVEDWSVAYNEQFF
DNA: TGCAGCGTTGAAGACTGGTCGGTGGCGTACAATGAGCAGTTCTTC

size: NA
D: NA
J: TRBJ2-2
V: TRBV7-9
CDR3: CASSFRGTGELFF
DNA: TGTGCCAGCAGCTTCAGGGGCACCGGGGAGCTGTTTTTT

size: NA
D: NA
J: TRBJ1-1
V: TRBV28
CDR3: CASSLARYTEAFF
DNA: TGTGCCAGCAGTTTAGCCAGATACACTGAAGCTTTCTTT

size: NA
D: TRBD1
J: TRBJ1-2
V: TRBV19
CDR3: CASSPYMTGDYGYTF
DNA: TGTGCCAGTAGTCCGTATATGACAGGGGACTATGGCTACACCTTC

size: NA
D: NA
J: TRBJ2-7
V: TRBV2
CDR3: CASRRSSYEQYF
DNA: TGTGCCAGCCGAAGGAGCTCCTACGAGCAGTACTTC